The T cell receptor (beta chain) described here comes from a study of identical twins. TCRdb used MiXCR to reprocess the 5' RACE reads, holding one entry per CDR3 protein. Here the sample spans some 250,000 distinct CDR3 sequences, approximately 11% being singletons. Healthy Caucasian individuals made up all the donors. V was trimmed by 1 base and J by 5 bases, leaving 18 bases between them. CDR1 is SGHNT and CDR2 is YYREEE in the germline V gene (reference sequence). CDR3 length: 17 residues. A further study also used this sample, focusing on yellow fever vaccine responses in identical twins.

Sequencing input: memory (CD45RO+) T cells sorted from blood. The chain carries TRBV5-4 and TRBJ1-4; a weak D match, TRBD1 (6 bases). The receptor's source is a young woman in good health. CDR3 residues: CASSLFPPDSLNEKLFF. The CDR3 DNA follows: TGTGCCAGCAGCTTGTTTCCACCGGACAGCCTCAATGAAAAACTGTTTTTT.